The sequence of this T cell receptor beta chain was determined in a study of T-cell memory formation after mild COVID-19. The study's findings and limits: A second wave expanding day 15 to 37 was CD4+-biased; contracting clones were balanced. Some responding clones appeared in pre-infection memory, suggesting cross-reactive memory joined. Day 37-peaking second-wave clones had unconfirmed SARS-CoV-2 specificity.

Germline lookup yields CDR1 SGHTA and CDR2 FQGNSA. The CDR3 covers 17 residues. Trimming at V came to 5 bases and at J to 2 bases, leaving 10 bases not matched to a gene. MiXCR, applied by TCRdb to the 5' RACE reads, yields one record per CDR3 protein. The sample has about 38,000 distinct CDR3 sequences, over 9.5% seen once; the top ten hold just under 30%. This clonotype was recorded many times. What it binds is not known. The chain is built from TRBV7-2 and TRBJ2-5; 11 nucleotides agree with TRBD2. Input material: PBMCs or a T cell subset sorted from them (not recorded which). This TCR was sampled from a man between 18 and 29 years old who had mild COVID-19 (a few samples of this study predate the infection). Cell type and time point are not known. CDR3 in DNA: TGTGCCAGCAGCCCCCGACTAGCGGGGCGACCGCAAGAGACCCAGTACTTC. Amino acids: CASSPRLAGRPQETQYF.